A selection of T cell receptor beta chains follows, all from one sample in a study of blood T cell repertoires in COVID-19. Data came from immunoSEQ multiplex PCR; TCRdb stores just in-frame clones and leaves some out. Among 200,000 to 250,000 clones listed, 83% were seen once. Sequenced: peripheral blood. These receptors all stem from a woman aged 30 to 39 with COVID-19, enrolled during active disease. Both conserved end residues are part of each CDR3. D genes are given only for firm matches. Clone size is given for some rows only: seen once, a few or many times, or a class if the clone is expanded.

.	15	TRBV7-2	TRBD1	TRBJ2-6	TGTGCCAGCAGCTCCAGGGGGCCTGGGGCCAACGTCCTGACTTTC	CASSSRGPGANVLTF
.	14	TRBV27	TRBD1	TRBJ2-1	TGTGCCAGCAGTTCCGGGACAGGGGTCAATGAGCAGTTCTTC	CASSSGTGVNEQFF
few	14	TRBV5-1	.	TRBJ2-3	TGCGCCAGCAGCTTCTCAGACAACACAGATACGCAGTATTTT	CASSFSDNTDTQYF
few	15	TRBV9	TRBD2	TRBJ2-7	TGTGCCAGCAGCGTAGGGGTTAGCGGGGCCTACGAGCAGTACTTC	CASSVGVSGAYEQYF
.	12	TRBV12-3/TRBV12-4	.	TRBJ1-2	TGTGCCAGCAGTTTACTCGGGTATGGCTACACCTTC	CASSLLGYGYTF
once	15	TRBV9	.	TRBJ2-1	TGTGCCAGCAGCGTAGAATTTCGAACTTACAATGAGCAGTTCTTC	CASSVEFRTYNEQFF
once	16	TRBV7-2	TRBD2	TRBJ2-5	TGTGCCAGCAGCTTAGAGACGGCGGGGGGGACCGAGACCCAGTACTTC	CASSLETAGGTETQYF
.	17	TRBV4-1	TRBD2	TRBJ2-7	TGCGCCAGCAGCCAAGAAGATGGGACTAGCGAGCACTACGAGCAGTACTTC	CASSQEDGTSEHYEQYF
.	16	TRBV7-2	TRBD1	TRBJ1-2	TGTGCCAGCAGCTTAGACCTATTGACAGGGAACTATGGCTACACCTTC	CASSLDLLTGNYGYTF
.	15	TRBV7-6	TRBD1	TRBJ2-7	TGTGCCAGCATGCGACAGGGAACAGGCTCCTACGAGCAGTACTTC	CASMRQGTGSYEQYF
.	20	TRBV7-3	TRBD1	TRBJ2-4	TGTGCCAGCAGCTTTCGGGATTATTTATGGACAGGGCTAGCCAAAAACATTCAGTACTTC	CASSFRDYLWTGLAKNIQYF
.	18	TRBV27	TRBD1	TRBJ2-7	TGTGCCAGCAGTCCAAACTACAGGGGTCCTAGAGAGTCCTACGAGCAGTACTTC	CASSPNYRGPRESYEQYF
.	12	TRBV7-2	.	TRBJ2-7	TGTGCCAGCAGCTTAGAGGCGGGAGAGCAGTACTTC	CASSLEAGEQYF
.	13	TRBV5-1	.	TRBJ2-1	TGCGCCAGCAGCTTGGCTGAGGTTAGTGAGCAGTTCTTC	CASSLAEVSEQFF
.	13	TRBV7-2	TRBD1	TRBJ2-1	TGTGCCAGCAGCCCAGGCAGGGGGAATGAGCAGTTCTTC	CASSPGRGNEQFF
.	20	TRBV7-8	.	TRBJ1-3	TGTGCCAGCAGCGCAAAAACGGGACCCTACTTTCGGGGGTCTGGAAACACCATATATTTT	CASSAKTGPYFRGSGNTIYF
.	15	TRBV5-1	TRBD2	TRBJ2-3	TGCGCCAGCAGCTTGGGACTAGCGGAGACAGATACGCAGTATTTT	CASSLGLAETDTQYF
.	13	TRBV2	.	TRBJ2-3	TGTGCCAGCAGCGGGACTAGCACAGATACGCAGTATTTT	CASSGTSTDTQYF
.	15	TRBV19	.	TRBJ1-3	TGTGCCAGTACCTTTCCGCAGGGAGGTGGAAACACCATATATTTT	CASTFPQGGGNTIYF
.	14	TRBV3-1/TRBV3-2	.	TRBJ1-2	TGTGCCAGCAGCCAATTCCCCCCGACAGATGGCTACACCTTC	CASSQFPPTDGYTF
.	15	TRBV28	.	TRBJ2-7	TGTGCCAGCAGTGCCCAACTAGGGATGGTCCACGAGCAGTACTTC	CASSAQLGMVHEQYF
.	15	TRBV6-5	TRBD1	TRBJ1-4	TGTGCCAGCAGACGACAGGGGGACGAAAATGAAAAACTGTTTTTT	CASRRQGDENEKLFF
.	17	TRBV15	.	TRBJ1-5	TGTGCCACCAGCAGGGGACTGACCGCGACACGGGATCAGCCCCAGCATTTT	CATSRGLTATRDQPQHF
.	14	TRBV20-1	.	TRBJ2-1	TGCAGTGCTAGTGTGTTTTCTGCCTACAATGAGCAGTTCTTC	CSASVFSAYNEQFF
.	12	TRBV7-9	.	TRBJ2-3	TGTGCCAGCAGCCTACAGGGAGATACGCAGTATTTT	CASSLQGDTQYF
.	16	TRBV6-5	.	TRBJ2-1	TGTGCCAGCAGTTACTCGTTAAGGGGGTCGGGCAATGAGCAGTTCTTC	CASSYSLRGSGNEQFF
.	15	TRBV18	TRBD1	TRBJ1-4	TGTGCCAGCTCACCAAAGACAGGGTTCAGTGAAAAACTGTTTTTT	CASSPKTGFSEKLFF
.	17	TRBV19	.	TRBJ2-5	TGTGCCAGTAGTATCCGTCCCCTCCCTAGTTCCCAAGAGACCCAGTACTTC	CASSIRPLPSSQETQYF
.	15	TRBV28	TRBD1	TRBJ1-1	TGTGCCAGCAGCCTAGGGGGCCAGGGGTACACTGAAGCTTTCTTT	CASSLGGQGYTEAFF
.	14	TRBV2	TRBD1	TRBJ2-7	TGTGCCAGCAGCCTACAGGGGGCGTTGGCCGAGCAGTACTTC	CASSLQGALAEQYF
.	16	TRBV5-4	TRBD2	TRBJ2-2	TGTGCCAGCAGCGACCCGGGACTAGGTACAACCGGGGAGCTGTTTTTT	CASSDPGLGTTGELFF
few	14	TRBV6-6	.	TRBJ1-1	TGTGCCAGCAGTTACTCATCAGGTACGACTGAAGCTTTCTTT	CASSYSSGTTEAFF
once	13	TRBV12-3/TRBV12-4	.	TRBJ1-2	TGTGCCAGCAGTTTAGGGACTATCTATGGCTACACCTTC	CASSLGTIYGYTF
.	16	TRBV5-1	TRBD1	TRBJ1-6	TGCGCCAGCAGCTCCGTGTCTCAGGGGGATAATTCACCCCTCCACTTT	CASSSVSQGDNSPLHF
.	15	TRBV25-1	TRBD2	TRBJ2-1	TGTGCCAGCAACACAGCGGGAGGGCCCTACAATGAGCAGTTCTTC	CASNTAGGPYNEQFF
.	15	TRBV7-9	.	TRBJ1-1	TGTGCCAGCAGCCCGGACGGCCGGGCGAGGGCTGAAGCTTTCTTT	CASSPDGRARAEAFF
.	15	TRBV9	TRBD2	TRBJ2-1	TGTGCCAGCAGCGTAGTCACTAGCGGGACTAATGAGCAGTTCTTC	CASSVVTSGTNEQFF
.	12	TRBV5-6	.	TRBJ1-1	TGTGCCAGCAACATGGGGGGGACAGAAGCTTTCTTT	CASNMGGTEAFF
few	12	TRBV3-1/TRBV3-2	.	TRBJ1-1	TGTGCCAGCAGCCATACAGGGACTGAAGCTTTCTTT	CASSHTGTEAFF
.	10	TRBV20-1	.	TRBJ2-3	TGCAGAGGGGGAGCAGATACGCAGTATTTT	CRGGADTQYF
.	10	TRBV30	.	TRBJ1-2	TGTGCCTGGAGTTCGGGCGGGAAGGGCTTC	CAWSSGGKGF
.	14	TRBV2	TRBD1	TRBJ1-4	TGTGCCAGCAGCGAGGACAGGAAGAATGAAAAACTGTTTTTT	CASSEDRKNEKLFF
.	14	TRBV20-1	TRBD1	TRBJ1-5	TGCAGTGCTAGTGATCAGGGGGGCAATCAGCCCCAGCATTTT	CSASDQGGNQPQHF
.	14	TRBV13	.	TRBJ2-2	TGTGCCAGCAGCCCAAGCCAGGGGGGCGGGGAGCTGTTTTTT	CASSPSQGGGELFF
once	14	TRBV15	.	TRBJ1-4	TGTGCCACCAGCTCCTTAAATACTAATGAAAAACTGTTTTTT	CATSSLNTNEKLFF
.	11	TRBV5-1	.	TRBJ2-1	TGCGCCAGCATGCAAGGCGGAGAGCAGTTCTTC	CASMQGGEQFF
.	15	TRBV6-5	TRBD1	TRBJ2-7	TGTGCCAGCAGTTACGTTGGGACAGGGTCCTACGAGCAGTACTTC	CASSYVGTGSYEQYF
.	13	TRBV7-3	.	TRBJ2-3	TGTGCCAGCAGCTTCGCTAGCGAAAATACGCAGTATTTT	CASSFASENTQYF
.	16	TRBV30	TRBD2	TRBJ2-3	TGTGCCTGGAGTGTAGGACTAGCGGGGGGGACAGATACGCAGTATTTT	CAWSVGLAGGTDTQYF
.	16	TRBV28	.	TRBJ1-1	TGTGCCAGCAGTTTGAGGCAGGGGCGCTTATCGGGTGAAGCTTTCTTT	CASSLRQGRLSGEAFF
.	12	TRBV13	.	TRBJ1-5	TGTGCCAGCAGCAATCGACAGCAGCCCCAGCATTTT	CASSNRQQPQHF
few	14	TRBV6-5	TRBD1	TRBJ1-1	TGTGCCAGCAGGTCAGGGGGAAGAAACACTGAAGCTTTCTTT	CASRSGGRNTEAFF
.	17	TRBV15	TRBD2	TRBJ2-1	TGTGCCACCAGCAGGCAACCACTAGCGGGAGGGCAGAATGAGCAGTTCTTC	CATSRQPLAGGQNEQFF
.	15	TRBV19	TRBD1	TRBJ2-5	TGTGCCAGTAGTATTTTGGGACAGGCACAAGAGACCCAGTACTTC	CASSILGQAQETQYF
many	15	TRBV7-9	.	TRBJ1-2	TGTGCCAGCAGCTCCACTGATACAGGGAACTATGGCTACACCTTC	CASSSTDTGNYGYTF
few	13	TRBV19	TRBD1	TRBJ1-5	TGTGCCACCTCCCTCGACAGGGATCAGCCCCAGCATTTT	CATSLDRDQPQHF